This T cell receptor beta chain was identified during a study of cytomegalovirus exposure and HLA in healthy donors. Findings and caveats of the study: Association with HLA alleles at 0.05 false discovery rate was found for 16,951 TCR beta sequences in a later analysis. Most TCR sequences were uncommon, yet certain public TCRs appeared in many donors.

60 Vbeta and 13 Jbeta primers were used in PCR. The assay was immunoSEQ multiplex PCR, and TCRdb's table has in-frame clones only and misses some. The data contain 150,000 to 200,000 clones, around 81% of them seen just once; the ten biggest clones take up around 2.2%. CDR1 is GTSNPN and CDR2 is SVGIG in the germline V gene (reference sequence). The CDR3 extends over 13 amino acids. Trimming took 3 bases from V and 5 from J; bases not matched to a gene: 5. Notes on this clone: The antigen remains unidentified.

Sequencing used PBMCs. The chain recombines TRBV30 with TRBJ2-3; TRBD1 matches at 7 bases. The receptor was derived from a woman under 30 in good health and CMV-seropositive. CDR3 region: CAWSPTGVDTQYF. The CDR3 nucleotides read TGTGCCTGGAGCCCTACAGGGGTAGATACGCAGTATTTT.